Detailed here is one T cell receptor beta chain. This clonotype was recorded a few times. Its antigen remains unidentified. Within one base of it there is no much larger clone, and no base qualities were kept. The sample belongs to a study of blood T cells in healthy people across ages (dated by TCRdb to about 2015). Describing the broader study: In model experiments, template switching captured roughly one uniquely barcoded TCR beta cDNA molecule for every two T cells. The study measured age-related changes in TCR beta repertoire diversity using deep sequencing normalized with unique cDNA molecular identifiers. The donors were split into four age groups: young (average 16 years), middle-aged (about 40), aged (approximately 60) and long-lived (roughly 77). Donors of different ages were randomly distributed across sequencing lanes to avoid experimental bias. Using the same blood draw, the study looked at two additional independent replicas of 1 million unique cDNA reads for two donors, one aged 18 to 29 and the other aged 80 or older.

V loses 2 bases, J loses 3 bases, and the germline ends lie 16 bases apart. The germline V gene yields MNHEY for CDR1 and SVGEGT for CDR2. The CDR3, from cysteine to phenylalanine, totals 16 residues. The sequence is cut down to CDR3 DNA, 48 bases in frame from base 1. Donors were a few dozen systemically healthy Caucasian individuals from Russia aged roughly 6 to 95 years. Each donor gave approximately 9.3 milliliters of peripheral blood, collected into EDTA-treated Vacutainer tubes. Ficoll-Paque density-gradient centrifugation was used to isolate PBMCs, with at least 6.5 million per sample. Trizol reagent was used to extract total RNA from the PBMCs, yielding at least 6 micrograms per sample. Naive CD45RAhigh/CD27high T cell percentages were measured by flow cytometry on a PBMC aliquot from every donor. Paper-wide results and their limitations: There was a strong correlation between observed TCR beta diversity and the percentage of naive T cells measured by flow cytometry. Because the CMV infection status of the donors was unknown, age-related changes in expanded clonotypes may potentially have been confounded. The long-lived group showed more naive CD4+ T cells, fewer expanded clones and increased TCR diversity than the aged group, suggesting age selection. Estimates of total diversity based on one million sequenced T cells were regarded as lower bounds and as underestimates. Since profiling was done on bulk unsorted PBMCs, naive and antigen-experienced compartments could not be conclusively compared. As age increased, observed TCR beta diversity per million T cells dropped in a roughly linear way, and a significant reduction was already evident by age 40.

Library preparation used 5' RACE. TCRdb lists the instrument as Illumina HiSeq 2500. The second PCR ran for about 6 to 12 cycles and used a J-beta primer mix along with a sample-barcoded 5' primer. A template-switch 5' adaptor carrying 12 random nucleotides introduced a unique molecular identifier onto each TCR beta cDNA molecule. At least 2.5 million CDR3-containing paired-end reads were obtained from each sample. First-strand cDNA was synthesized from all RNA with the Mint cDNA synthesis kit, primed by a TRBC-specific oligonucleotide. After uracil-DNA glycosylase treatment, a first 18-cycle PCR used universal primers M1SS and BC2_uni_R on all cDNA. In the authors' own workflow: For normalization, 1 million high-quality reads, each with a distinct molecular identifier, were randomly selected from each sample. Reads with shared molecular identifiers were discarded instead of being binned into consensus sequences. MiTCR, run with a Q25 quality threshold and the strictest error-elimination algorithm, handled CDR3 identification, clonotype clustering and error correction. A nonparametric unseen species model with Euler transformation was used to estimate a lower bound on total TCR beta diversity. TCRdb reprocessing: public reads trimmed at Q25 with fastp, clones called with MiXCR, in-frame beta chains kept. Identical CDR3 proteins give one entry, which carries the most common genes and DNA. The V and J calls, along with clone size, are taken from TCRdb and not from the paper's own processing. In all, the sample holds around 780,000 distinct CDR3 sequences, and around 50% of those were seen once. The ten biggest clones cover more than 25% of the sample.

This TCR was recovered from a man in his forties in good health. The source material was blood. This chain joins TRBV6-2 or TRBV6-3 to TRBJ1-2; confidence is insufficient to name the D gene. The CDR3 protein: CASSYPERSQDYGYTF. The bases are TGTGCCAGCAGTTACCCGGAACGGAGTCAGGACTATGGCTACACCTTC.